This is a list of T cell receptor beta chains from one sample in a study of PD-L1 blockade in urothelial cancer. TCRdb's copy holds only in-frame clones and misses some; the assay was immunoSEQ multiplex PCR. The data show about 81,000 clones, approximately 86% seen once. The sequencing used PBMCs, collected around atezolizumab (anti-PD-L1) treatment. The receptors originated from a middle-aged man with urothelial cancer. Both conserved end residues are trimmed from each CDR3.

v_call	j_call	cdr3_length	cdr3_aa
TRBV13	TRBJ2-3	15	ASSRPAPLAGADTQY
TRBV5-1	TRBJ1-1	11	ASHQGMNTEAF
TRBV27	TRBJ2-1	12	ASSLRQGEDEQF
TRBV28	TRBJ1-2	11	ASIPRPRGGYT
TRBV27	TRBJ2-1	11	ASSWGPAMMQF
TRBV29-1	TRBJ2-3	15	SVGVPSGLLGRDTQY
TRBV30	TRBJ2-1	13	AWSAGRPAYNEQF
TRBV28	TRBJ2-2	12	ASSQGGFTGELF
TRBV28	TRBJ2-7	13	ASSYSGGGTYEQY
TRBV6-6	TRBJ2-7	13	ASRNPGGGVYEQY
TRBV7-9	TRBJ1-2	12	ASSDRTGGNGYT
TRBV5-1	TRBJ2-3	16	ASSSGLASRRRTDTQY
TRBV18	TRBJ2-2	13	ASSPPGQGAGELF
TRBV9	TRBJ2-3	13	ASSAQLGGADTQY
TRBV28	TRBJ1-4	12	ASSSGTTNEKLF
TRBV6-6	TRBJ2-1	11	ASSTGGSNEQF
TRBV27	TRBJ2-2	13	ASSWGQGNTGELF
TRBV19	TRBJ2-3	13	ASSIDRAGGPPQY
TRBV5-4	TRBJ1-1	11	ASSLAENTEAF